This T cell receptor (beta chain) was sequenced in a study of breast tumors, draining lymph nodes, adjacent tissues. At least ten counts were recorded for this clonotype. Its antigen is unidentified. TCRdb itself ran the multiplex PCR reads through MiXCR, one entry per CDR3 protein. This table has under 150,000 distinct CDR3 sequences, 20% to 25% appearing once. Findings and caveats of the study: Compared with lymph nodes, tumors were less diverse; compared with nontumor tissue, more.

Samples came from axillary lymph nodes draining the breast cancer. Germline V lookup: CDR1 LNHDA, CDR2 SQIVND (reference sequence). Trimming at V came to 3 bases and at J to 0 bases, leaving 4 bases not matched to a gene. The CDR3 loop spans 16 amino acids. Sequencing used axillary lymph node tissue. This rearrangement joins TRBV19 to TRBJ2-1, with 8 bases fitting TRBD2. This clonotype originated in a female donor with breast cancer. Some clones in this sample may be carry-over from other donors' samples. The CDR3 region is CASSIGRAGSYNEQFF. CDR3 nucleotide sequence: TGTGCCAGTAGTATCGGGAGGGCTGGCTCCTACAATGAGCAGTTCTTC.